Each of the 17 T cell receptor beta chains below was sequenced from the same sample in a study of blood T cell repertoires in COVID-19. TCRdb's table, derived via immunoSEQ multiplex PCR, lists solely in-frame clones and lacks some. Of 200,000 to 250,000 clones listed, approximately 88% are singletons. The sequencing input was PBMCs or T cells enriched from blood (not recorded which). The source of these receptors is a woman in her 30s who had been exposed to COVID-19.

The V call is TRBV7-6, the J call TRBJ2-1, with 12 nucleotides matching TRBD2. This CDR3 comprises 17 residues. After removal of 2 bases from V and 6 bases from J, the junction contained 8 bases not matched to a gene. Germline lookup yields CDR1 SGHVS and CDR2 FNYEAQ. The CDR3, as DNA: TGTGCCAGCAGCTTAAGCCTAGCGGGAGGGCCGGGCAATGAGCAGTTCTTC. Its translation is CASSLSLAGGPGNEQFF.

This clone has a single count. The chain joins TRBV21-1 to TRBJ1-6. TRBV21-1 counts as a pseudogene. The length of the CDR3 is 16 residues. The CDR3 spells CASSKETQLDNSPLHF. In DNA form, the CDR3 reads TGTGCCAGCAGCAAAGAGACTCAGCTGGATAATTCACCCCTCCACTTT.

In its sample, this clone was seen many times. The chain joins TRBV6-4 to TRBJ1-1, with D possibly being TRBD1 (6 bases). The V gene lost 2 bases and the J gene lost 2 bases, with 6 bases spanning the gap. In germline, CDR1 is MRHNA, CDR2 SNTAGT. The CDR3 totals 13 residues. The CDR3: CASSDGTNTEAFF. The CDR3 nucleotides read TGTGCCAGCAGTGACGGGACAAACACTGAAGCTTTCTTT.

The genes are TRBV29-1 and TRBJ2-3; D may correspond to TRBD1 or TRBD2 (6 bases each). V dropped 7 bases and J dropped 4 bases, with 15 bases sitting between them. CDR3 length: 13 amino acids. Germline assignment: CDR1 SQVTM and CDR2 ANQGSEA. DNA of the CDR3: TGCAGCGGGGGGGACACCCGAGCAGATACGCAGTATTTT. Translating gives CSGGDTRADTQYF.

This clone showed up just once. The chain links TRBV29-1 to TRBJ1-3; the match to TRBD1 covers 12 bases. CDR3 length: 12 amino acids. V gave up 6 bases and J gave up 7 bases; unmatched junction bases: 1. CDR1 and CDR2 from the germline V gene are SQVTM and ANQGSEA. The CDR3 loop reads CSVGQGANTIYF. The CDR3 DNA is TGCAGCGTGGGACAGGGGGCGAACACCATATATTTT. The variable domain in full, with the rest retrieved from reference TRBV29-1 and TRBJ1-3, is SAVISQKPSRDICQRGTSLTIQCQVDSQVTMMFWYRQQPGQSLTLIATANQGSEATYESGFVIDKFPISRPNLTFSTLTVSNMSPEDSSIYLCSVGQGANTIYFGEGSWLTVV.

This chain joins TRBV10-1 and TRBJ2-1; 10 bases match TRBD2. This CDR3 spans 15 amino acids. Germline lookup yields CDR1 WNHNN and CDR2 SYGVQD (reference sequence). V lost 3 bases and J lost 7; bases outside the gene matches: 6. The DNA of the CDR3 is TGCGCCAGCAGTGAAGCGGGAGGGGTCCGGAATGAGCAGTTCTTC. Its translation is CASSEAGGVRNEQFF.

V and J are TRBV10-3 and TRBJ1-3, with a possible D match to TRBD1 (5 bases). This CDR3 comprises 15 residues. Germline V gene lookup returns CDR1 ENHRY and CDR2 SYGVKD. V lost 2 bases and J lost 3, with 11 bases in between. The CDR3 DNA is TGTGCCATCAGTGAGCGTCAGGGTAGTGGAAACACCATATATTTT. Protein sequence: CAISERQGSGNTIYF.

CDR3 DNA sequence: TGTGCCAGCAGCCAACTAGCGGGCTTGAACACCGGGGAGCTGTTTTTT. Protein product: CASSQLAGLNTGELFF. The chain employs TRBV3-1 (or the pseudogene TRBV3-2) and TRBJ2-2; 8 nucleotides line up with TRBD2. CDR1 LGHDT and CDR2 YNNKEL come from the germline V gene (reference sequence). V trimming: 2 bases; J trimming: 1 base; junction bases outside the gene matches: 3. The CDR3 extends over 16 amino acids.

Worth noting for this clone: The junction does not match germline at one end; this may be a read error. The CDR3 loop reads CASSVALF. CDR3 in DNA: TGTGCCAGCAGCGTAGCGCTATTT. This chain links TRBV9 with TRBJ1-1; D is ambiguous. The CDR3 is made up of 8 amino acids. From germline, CDR1 is SGDLS and CDR2 YYNGEE.

The chain combines TRBV30 with TRBJ1-1; TRBD1 might be the D (5 bases). V dropped 2 bases and J dropped 5 bases, with 12 bases sitting between them. The CDR3 runs 13 residues. Germline CDR1 GTSNPN, CDR2 SVGIG (reference sequence). CDR3 DNA: TGTGCCTGGAGTTACCGGGGGGGAACTGAAGCTTTCTTT. Amino acid sequence: CAWSYRGGTEAFF.

This sequence joins TRBV9 and TRBJ2-5; D is perhaps TRBD2 (6 bases). Germline lookup yields CDR1 SGDLS and CDR2 YYNGEE. The CDR3 covers 14 residues. V lost 3 bases and J lost 5, with 14 bases in between. The CDR3 here is CASSAHSGPETQYF. In nucleotides, the CDR3 is TGTGCCAGCAGCGCGCACAGCGGGCCCGAGACCCAGTACTTC.

The CDR3 nucleotides read TGTGCCAGCAGCCGCGGGACTAGCGTAACCCAAGAGACCCAGTACTTC. Protein sequence: CASSRGTSVTQETQYF. This sequence joins TRBV7-9 and TRBJ2-5; 10 bases are a match to TRBD2. Looked up from germline, CDR1 is SEHNR and CDR2 is FQNEAQ (reference sequence). The CDR3 extends over 16 amino acids. Trimming removed 5 bases from V and 1 base from J; junction bases left unmatched: 7. The full variable domain, in which reference TRBV7-9 and TRBJ2-5 provide the parts outside the CDR3, is DTGVSQNPRHKITKRGQNVTFRCDPISEHNRLYWYRQTLGQGPEFLTYFQNEAQLEKSRLLSDRFSAERPKGSFSTLEIQRTEQGDSAMYLCASSRGTSVTQETQYFGPGTRLLVL.

CDR3 sequence (DNA): TGCGCCAGCAGCTCGGCGGGGAGTACAGGGGACCCGAACTATGGCTACACCTTC. Its protein is CASSSAGSTGDPNYGYTF. The rearrangement links TRBV5-1 to TRBJ1-2; 7 bases map to TRBD1. The germline V gene has CDR1 SGHRS and CDR2 YFSETQ. The CDR3 spans 18 residues. Trimming took 3 bases from V and 2 from J; bases not matched to a gene: 16.

The V and J genes are TRBV5-6 and TRBJ2-1, with unresolved D. CDR1 is SGHDT, CDR2 YYEEEE, per germline. The CDR3 is made up of 16 amino acids. V was pared by 3 bases and J by 0 bases, with 13 bases between. CDR3 coding DNA: TGTGCCAGCAGCTCCCTTGGAGCCGGCTCCTACAATGAGCAGTTCTTC. The encoded protein is CASSSLGAGSYNEQFF. Drawing the rest from reference TRBV5-6 and TRBJ2-1, the complete variable domain is DAGVTQSPTHLIKTRGQQVTLRCSPKSGHDTVSWYQQALGQGPQFIFQYYEEEERQRGNFPDRFSGHQFPNYSSELNVNALLLGDSALYLCASSSLGAGSYNEQFFGPGTRLTVL.

The chain links TRBV19 to TRBJ2-7; D is uncertain. Germline values: CDR1 LNHDA, CDR2 SQIVND (reference sequence). This CDR3 contains 13 residues. V was shortened by 5 bases and J by 3 bases, with 11 bases between the two germline ends. The CDR3 region has the DNA TGTGCCAGTAGTCGTTCCAGTTTCTACGAGCAGTACTTC. Protein sequence: CASSRSSFYEQYF.

The gene calls are TRBV18 and TRBJ2-2, with TRBD2 matching 9 bases. V shed 6 bases and J 2 bases; nucleotides not matched to a gene: 7. The CDR3 sequence is 16 residues long. Germline V gives CDR1 KGHSH, CDR2 LQKENI. CDR3: CASSSGTSSNTGELFF. The CDR3 bases are TGTGCCAGCTCTTCCGGGACTAGCAGTAACACCGGGGAGCTGTTTTTT.

This clone was seen a handful of times. The chain carries TRBV3-1 (or the pseudogene TRBV3-2) and TRBJ2-1, with TRBD2 matching over 8 bases. The CDR3 contains 16 residues. V lost 2 bases to trimming and J lost 7 bases; unmatched junction nucleotides: 10. Germline values: CDR1 LGHDT, CDR2 YNNKEL (reference sequence). The CDR3 coding sequence is TGTGCCAGCAGCCAAAGTCGCGTAGGACTAGCAAATGAGCAGTTCTTC. This translates into CASSQSRVGLANEQFF.